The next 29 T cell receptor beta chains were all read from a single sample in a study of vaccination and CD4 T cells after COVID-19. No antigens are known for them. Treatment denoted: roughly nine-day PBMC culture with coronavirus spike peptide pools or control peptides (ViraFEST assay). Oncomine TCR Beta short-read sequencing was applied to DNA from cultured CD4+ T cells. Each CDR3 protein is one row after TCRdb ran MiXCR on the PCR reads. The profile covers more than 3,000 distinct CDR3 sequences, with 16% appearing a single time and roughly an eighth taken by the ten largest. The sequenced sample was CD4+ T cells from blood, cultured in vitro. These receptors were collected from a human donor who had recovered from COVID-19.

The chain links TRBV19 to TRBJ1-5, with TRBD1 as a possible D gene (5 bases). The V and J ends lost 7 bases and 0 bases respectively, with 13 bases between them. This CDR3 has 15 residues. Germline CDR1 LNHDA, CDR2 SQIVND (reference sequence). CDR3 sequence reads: CASTADTYSNQPQHF. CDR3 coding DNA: TGTGCCAGTACCGCGGACACCTATAGCAATCAGCCCCAGCATTTT.

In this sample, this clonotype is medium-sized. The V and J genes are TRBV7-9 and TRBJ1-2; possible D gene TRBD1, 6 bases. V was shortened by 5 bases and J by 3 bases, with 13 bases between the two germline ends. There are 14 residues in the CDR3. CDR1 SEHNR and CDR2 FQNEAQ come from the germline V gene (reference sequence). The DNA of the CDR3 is TGTGCCAGCAGCCAGGGGTATCGGGACTATGGCTACACCTTC. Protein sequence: CASSQGYRDYGYTF.

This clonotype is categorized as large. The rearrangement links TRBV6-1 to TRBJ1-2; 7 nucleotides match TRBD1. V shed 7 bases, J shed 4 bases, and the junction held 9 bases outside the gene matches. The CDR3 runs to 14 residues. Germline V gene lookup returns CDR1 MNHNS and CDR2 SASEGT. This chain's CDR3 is CASTRTGEAYGYTF. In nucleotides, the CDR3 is TGTGCCAGCACTCGGACAGGAGAGGCCTATGGCTACACCTTC.

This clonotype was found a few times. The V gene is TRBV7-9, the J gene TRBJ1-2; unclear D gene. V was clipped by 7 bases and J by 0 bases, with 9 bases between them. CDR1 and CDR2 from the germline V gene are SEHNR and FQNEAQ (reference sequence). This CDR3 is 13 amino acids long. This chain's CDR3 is CASTDTTNYGYTF. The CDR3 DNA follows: TGTGCCAGCACCGATACAACTAACTATGGCTACACCTTC.

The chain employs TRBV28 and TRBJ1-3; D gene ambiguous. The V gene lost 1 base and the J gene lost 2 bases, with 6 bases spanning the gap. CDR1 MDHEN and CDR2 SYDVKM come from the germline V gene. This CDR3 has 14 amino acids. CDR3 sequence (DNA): TGTGCCAGCAGTTTATCCGGGACTGGAAACACCATATATTTT. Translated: CASSLSGTGNTIYF.

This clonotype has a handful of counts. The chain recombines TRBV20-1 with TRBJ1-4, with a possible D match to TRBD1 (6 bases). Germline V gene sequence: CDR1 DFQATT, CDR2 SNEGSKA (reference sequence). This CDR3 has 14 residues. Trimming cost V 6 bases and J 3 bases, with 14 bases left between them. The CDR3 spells CSANNREANEKLFF. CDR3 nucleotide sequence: TGCAGTGCCAACAACAGGGAGGCTAATGAAAAACTGTTTTTT.

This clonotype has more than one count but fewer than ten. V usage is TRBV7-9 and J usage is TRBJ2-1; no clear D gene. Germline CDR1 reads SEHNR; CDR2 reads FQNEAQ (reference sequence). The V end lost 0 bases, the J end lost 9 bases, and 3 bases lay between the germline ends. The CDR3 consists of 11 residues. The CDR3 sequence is CASSLAGEQFF. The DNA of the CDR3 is TGTGCCAGCAGCTTAGCAGGTGAGCAGTTCTTC.

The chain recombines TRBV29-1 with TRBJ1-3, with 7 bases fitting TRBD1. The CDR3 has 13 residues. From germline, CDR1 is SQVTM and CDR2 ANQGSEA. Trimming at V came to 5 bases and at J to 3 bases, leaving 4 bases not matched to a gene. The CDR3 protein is CSVRAGGGNTIYF. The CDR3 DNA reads TGCAGCGTTAGGGCAGGGGGTGGAAACACCATATATTTT.

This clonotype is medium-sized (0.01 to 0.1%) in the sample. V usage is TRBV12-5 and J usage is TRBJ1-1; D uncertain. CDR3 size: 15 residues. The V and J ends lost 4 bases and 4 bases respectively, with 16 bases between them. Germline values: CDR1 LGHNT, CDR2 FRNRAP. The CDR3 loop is CASGSGRGTGTEAFF. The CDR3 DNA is TGTGCTAGTGGTTCTGGTCGGGGAACGGGCACTGAAGCTTTCTTT.

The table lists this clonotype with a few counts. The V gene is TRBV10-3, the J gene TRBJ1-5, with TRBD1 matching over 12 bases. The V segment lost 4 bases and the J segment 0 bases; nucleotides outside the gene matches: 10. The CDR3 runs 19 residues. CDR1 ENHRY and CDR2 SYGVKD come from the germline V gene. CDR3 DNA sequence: TGTGCCATCAGTGGGAGTGGGGGACAGGGGGCTACTAGCAATCAGCCCCAGCATTTT. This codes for CAISGSGGQGATSNQPQHF.

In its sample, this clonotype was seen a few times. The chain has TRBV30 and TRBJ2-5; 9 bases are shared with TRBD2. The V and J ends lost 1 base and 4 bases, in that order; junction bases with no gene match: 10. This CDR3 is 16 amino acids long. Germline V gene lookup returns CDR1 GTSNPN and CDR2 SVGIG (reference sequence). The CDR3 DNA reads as TGTGCCTGGAGTGGTGGTGTGCGGGGGGGAGGAGAGACCCAGTACTTC. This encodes CAWSGGVRGGGETQYF.

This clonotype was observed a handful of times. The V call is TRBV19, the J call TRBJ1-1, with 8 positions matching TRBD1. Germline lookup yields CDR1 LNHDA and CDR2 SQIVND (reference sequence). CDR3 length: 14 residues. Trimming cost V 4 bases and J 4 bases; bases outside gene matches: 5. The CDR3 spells CASSTQGASTEAFF. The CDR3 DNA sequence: TGTGCCAGTAGTACCCAGGGGGCGAGCACTGAAGCTTTCTTT. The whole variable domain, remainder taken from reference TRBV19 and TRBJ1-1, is DGGITQSPKYLFRKEGQNVTLSCEQNLNHDAMYWYRQDPGQGLRLIYYSQIVNDFQKGDIAEGYSVSREKKESFPLTVTSAQKNPTAFYLCASSTQGASTEAFFGQGTRLTVV.

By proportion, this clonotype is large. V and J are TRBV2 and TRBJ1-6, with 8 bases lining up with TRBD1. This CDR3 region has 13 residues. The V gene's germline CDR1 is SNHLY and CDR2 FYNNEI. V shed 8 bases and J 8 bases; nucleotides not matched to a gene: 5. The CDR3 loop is CASGDRMHSPLHF. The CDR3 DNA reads TGTGCCAGCGGGGACAGGATGCATTCACCCCTCCACTTT.

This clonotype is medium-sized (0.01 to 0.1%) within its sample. CDR3 protein: CASSINEAVTGELFF. DNA for the CDR3: TGTGCCAGTAGTATAAACGAAGCAGTAACCGGGGAGCTGTTTTTT. The J gene is TRBJ2-2, the V gene TRBV19; D uncertain. The CDR3 contains 15 residues. CDR1 and CDR2 (germline): LNHDA, SQIVND (reference sequence). The V end lost 2 bases, the J end lost 5 bases, and 12 bases lay between the germline ends.

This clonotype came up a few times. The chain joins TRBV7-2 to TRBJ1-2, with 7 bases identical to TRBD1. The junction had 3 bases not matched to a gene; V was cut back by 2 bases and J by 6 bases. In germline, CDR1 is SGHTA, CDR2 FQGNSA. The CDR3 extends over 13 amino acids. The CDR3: CASSLKGGDGYTF. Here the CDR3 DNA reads TGTGCCAGCAGCTTAAAAGGGGGCGATGGCTACACCTTC.

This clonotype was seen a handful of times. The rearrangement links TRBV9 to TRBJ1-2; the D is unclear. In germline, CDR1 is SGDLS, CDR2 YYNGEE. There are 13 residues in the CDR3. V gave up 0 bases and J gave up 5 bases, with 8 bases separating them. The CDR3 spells CASSVGYRYGYTF. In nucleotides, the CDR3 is TGTGCCAGCAGCGTAGGTTACCGATATGGCTACACCTTC.

In nucleotides, the CDR3 is TGTGCCAGTAGTACGAGGACTGAAGCTTTCTTT. This translates into CASSTRTEAFF. The genes are TRBV19 and TRBJ1-1, with no clear D. Germline CDR1 reads LNHDA; CDR2 reads SQIVND (reference sequence). With 4 bases removed from V and 5 bases from J, the gap between germline ends came to 5 bases. The CDR3 has 11 amino acids.

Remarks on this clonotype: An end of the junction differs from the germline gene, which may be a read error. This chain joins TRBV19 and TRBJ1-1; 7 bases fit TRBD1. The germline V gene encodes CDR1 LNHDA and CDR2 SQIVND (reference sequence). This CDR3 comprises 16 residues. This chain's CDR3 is CVSSGKQQGGDTEAFF. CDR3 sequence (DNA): TGTGTCAGTAGTGGGAAACAGCAGGGGGGCGACACTGAAGCTTTCTTT.

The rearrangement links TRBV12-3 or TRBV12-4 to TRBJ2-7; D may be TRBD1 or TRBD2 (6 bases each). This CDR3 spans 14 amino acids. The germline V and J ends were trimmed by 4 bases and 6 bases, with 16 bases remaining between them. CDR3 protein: CASSWGAKDGEQYF. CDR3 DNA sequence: TGTGCCAGCAGTTGGGGGGCAAAGGACGGCGAGCAGTACTTC.

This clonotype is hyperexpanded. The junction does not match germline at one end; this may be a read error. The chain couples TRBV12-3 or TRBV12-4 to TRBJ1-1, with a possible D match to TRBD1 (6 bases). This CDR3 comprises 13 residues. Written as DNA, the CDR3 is TGTGCCAGCAGCTTAGGGGGGCGATTTGAAGCTTTCTTT. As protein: CASSLGGRFEAFF.

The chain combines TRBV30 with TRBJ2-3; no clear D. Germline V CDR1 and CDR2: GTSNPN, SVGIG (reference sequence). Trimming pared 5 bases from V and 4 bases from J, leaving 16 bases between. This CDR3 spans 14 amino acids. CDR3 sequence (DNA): TGTGCCTGGGCTCATCCAGGTAGACCAGATACGCAGTATTTT. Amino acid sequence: CAWAHPGRPDTQYF.

The chain's CDR3 is CASSYGGQESSYNSPLHF. DNA of the CDR3: TGTGCCAGCAGTTACGGAGGACAGGAGAGCTCCTATAATTCACCCCTCCACTTT. V is TRBV6-5 and J is TRBJ1-6; 7 bases align to TRBD1. J was trimmed by 0 bases and V by 2 bases; bases with no gene match: 7. CDR3 length equals 18 residues. Germline loops: CDR1 MNHEY, CDR2 SVGAGI.

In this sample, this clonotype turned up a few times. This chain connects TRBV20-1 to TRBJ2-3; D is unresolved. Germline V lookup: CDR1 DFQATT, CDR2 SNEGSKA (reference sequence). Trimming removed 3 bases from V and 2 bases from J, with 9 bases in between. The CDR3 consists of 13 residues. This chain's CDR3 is CSARNTYTDTQYF. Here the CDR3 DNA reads TGCAGTGCTAGGAACACCTACACAGATACGCAGTATTTT.

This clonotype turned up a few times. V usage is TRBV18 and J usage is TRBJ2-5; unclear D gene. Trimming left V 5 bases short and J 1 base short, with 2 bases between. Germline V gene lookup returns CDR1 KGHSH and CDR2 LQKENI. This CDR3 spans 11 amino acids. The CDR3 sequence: CASSSQETQYF. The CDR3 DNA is TGTGCCAGCTCATCCCAAGAGACCCAGTACTTC.

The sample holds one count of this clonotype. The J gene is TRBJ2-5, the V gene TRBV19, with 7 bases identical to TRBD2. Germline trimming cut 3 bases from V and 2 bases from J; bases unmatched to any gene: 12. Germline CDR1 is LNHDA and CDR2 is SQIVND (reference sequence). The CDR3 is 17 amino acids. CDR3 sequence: CASSMNGGVLLQETQYF. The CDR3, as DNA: TGTGCCAGTAGTATGAATGGGGGGGTACTTTTACAAGAGACCCAGTACTTC.

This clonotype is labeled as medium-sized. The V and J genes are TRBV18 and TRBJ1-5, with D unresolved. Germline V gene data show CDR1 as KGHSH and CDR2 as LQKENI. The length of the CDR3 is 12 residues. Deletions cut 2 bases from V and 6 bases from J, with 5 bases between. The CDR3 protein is CASSPAGQPQHF. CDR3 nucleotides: TGTGCCAGCTCACCAGCGGGTCAGCCCCAGCATTTT.

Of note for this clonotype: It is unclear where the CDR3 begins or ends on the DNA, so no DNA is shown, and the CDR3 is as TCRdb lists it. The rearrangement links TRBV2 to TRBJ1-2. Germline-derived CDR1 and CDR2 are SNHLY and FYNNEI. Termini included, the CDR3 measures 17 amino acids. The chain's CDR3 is CASSFYICSAWSYGYTF.

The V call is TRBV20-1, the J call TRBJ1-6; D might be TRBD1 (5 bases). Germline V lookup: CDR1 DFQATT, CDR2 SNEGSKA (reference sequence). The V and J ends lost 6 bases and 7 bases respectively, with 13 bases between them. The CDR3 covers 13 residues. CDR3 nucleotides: TGCAGTGCCATGGGACTCAGGAATTCACCCCTCCACTTT. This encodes CSAMGLRNSPLHF.

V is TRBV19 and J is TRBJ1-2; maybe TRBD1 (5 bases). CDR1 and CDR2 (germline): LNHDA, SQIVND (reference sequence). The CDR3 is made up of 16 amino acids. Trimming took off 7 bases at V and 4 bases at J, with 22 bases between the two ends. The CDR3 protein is CASIERRWAGIYGYTF. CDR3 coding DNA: TGTGCCAGTATCGAACGGAGATGGGCAGGGATCTATGGCTACACCTTC.